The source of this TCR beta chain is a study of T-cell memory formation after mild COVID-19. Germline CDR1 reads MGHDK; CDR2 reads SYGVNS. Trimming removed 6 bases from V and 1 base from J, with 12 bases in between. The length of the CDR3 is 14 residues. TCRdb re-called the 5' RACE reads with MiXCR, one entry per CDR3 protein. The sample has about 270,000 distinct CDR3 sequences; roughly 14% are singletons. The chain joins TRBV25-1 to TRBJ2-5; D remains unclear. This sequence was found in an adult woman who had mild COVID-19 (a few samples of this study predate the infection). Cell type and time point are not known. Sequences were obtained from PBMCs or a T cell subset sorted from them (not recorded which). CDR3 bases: TGTGCCAGCAGCGCCCCGGCAGGCCAAGAGACCCAGTACTTC. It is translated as CASSAPAGQETQYF.